This T cell receptor (beta chain) comes out of a study of blood T cell repertoires in COVID-19 (dated by TCRdb to the early 2020s). As for the study more broadly: Samples from collaborators originated in the United States, Italy and Spain and spanned both the acute and convalescent phases of COVID-19. The material from the prospective study consisted of cDNA or gDNA derived from T cells, B-cell-depleted T cells, or PBMCs. Deeply sampled blood TCRbeta repertoires from subjects exposed to, actively infected with, or recovered from COVID-19 were included in the dataset. The repertoires were released in a freely available public database meant as a resource for research on the immune response to SARS-CoV-2. The samples were drawn from two sources: the first 160 participants of the ongoing ImmuneRACE study, and approximately 1,300 subjects contributed by 6 global collaborators. Sample metadata almost always included a de-identified subject ID, COVID-19 status, age in years and sex. Where available, HLA class I and class II types were taken from metadata supplied by the sample provider and were not determined by assay-based typing.

Spanning cysteine to phenylalanine, the CDR3 consists of 13 amino acids. Only the CDR3 portion is preserved as DNA: 39 bases, with reading frame beginning at the first base. For CDR1 and CDR2, the germline V gene lists SGHAT and FQNNGV. V and J lose 5 bases and 6 bases, and a span of 8 bases separates them. Beyond this particular receptor, the publication reports: The amount of clinical and demographic metadata varied by source and participant and was provided uncurated.

About this clone: No cognate antigen has been identified for it. No qualities accompany the bases; no much larger clone lies one base away.

TCRbeta CDR3 regions were amplified from genomic DNA using the immunoSEQ Assay, a bias-controlled multiplex PCR. The authors' analysis ran thus. Nucleated cell counts per sample were estimated from amplification of reference gene primers within the assay. To quantify the absolute abundance of each unique TCRbeta CDR3 rearrangement, sequence reads were collapsed and filtered. For each sample, productive Simpson clonality was calculated by taking the square root of Simpson's diversity index across productive rearrangements. TCRdb carries this immuneACCESS record with in-frame sequences only. Its versions omit some clonotypes, under half of them owing to an unresolved V gene in the studies checked, with the rest unexplained. V, J and clone size derive from that table, while D and trimming were established from the DNA sequence. For this sample there are more than 110,000 clones; about 86% appear just once. Jointly, the top ten make up around 8% of the sample.

The collaborating institutions used their own protocols to collect whole blood in K2EDTA tubes. For TCRbeta analysis, collaborator samples were shipped as frozen whole blood, as isolated PBMCs, or as DNA extracted from either sample type. Sequencing used peripheral blood. This clonotype was sampled from a human donor in a cohort sampled during active COVID-19. The rearranged chain carries TRBV11-2 and TRBJ1-6; a tentative D call is TRBD1 (6 bases match). The CDR3 corresponds to CASSIQGNSPLHF. The DNA sequence follows: TGTGCCAGCAGCATACAGGGTAATTCACCCCTCCACTTT.